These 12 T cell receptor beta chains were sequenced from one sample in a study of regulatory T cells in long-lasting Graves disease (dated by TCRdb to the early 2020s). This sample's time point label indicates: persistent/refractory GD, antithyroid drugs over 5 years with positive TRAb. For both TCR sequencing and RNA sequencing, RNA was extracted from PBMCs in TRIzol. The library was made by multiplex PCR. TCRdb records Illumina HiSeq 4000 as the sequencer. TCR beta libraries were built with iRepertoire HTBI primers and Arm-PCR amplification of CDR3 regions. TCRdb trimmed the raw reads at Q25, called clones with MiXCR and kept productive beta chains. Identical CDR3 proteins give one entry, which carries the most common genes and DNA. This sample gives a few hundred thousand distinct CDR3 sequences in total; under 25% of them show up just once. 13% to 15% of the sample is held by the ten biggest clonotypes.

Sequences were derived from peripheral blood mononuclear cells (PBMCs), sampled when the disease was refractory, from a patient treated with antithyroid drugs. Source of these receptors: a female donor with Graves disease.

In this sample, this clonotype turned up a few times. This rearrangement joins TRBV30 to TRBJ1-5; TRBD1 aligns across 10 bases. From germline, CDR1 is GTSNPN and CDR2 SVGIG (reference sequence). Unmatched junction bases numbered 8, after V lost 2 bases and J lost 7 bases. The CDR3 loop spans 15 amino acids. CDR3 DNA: TGTGCCTGGAGTTCTCCGGGACAGGGGAACCAGCCCCAGCATTTT. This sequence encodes CAWSSPGQGNQPQHF. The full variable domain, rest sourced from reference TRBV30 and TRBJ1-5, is SQTIHQWPATLVQPVGSPLSLECTVEGTSNPNLYWYRQAAGRGLQLLFYSVGIGQISSEVPQNLSASRPQDRQFILSSKKLLLSDSGFYLCAWSSPGQGNQPQHFGDGTRLSIL.

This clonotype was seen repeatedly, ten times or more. In DNA, the CDR3 is TGCAGTGCTAGAGAGGTACAGGGAGGTGGCTACACCTTC. This sequence encodes CSAREVQGGGYTF. The gene calls are TRBV20-1 and TRBJ1-2; D perhaps matches TRBD1 (6 bases). Germline V gene data show CDR1 as DFQATT and CDR2 as SNEGSKA (reference sequence). The length of the CDR3 is 13 residues. Trimming stripped 0 bases from V and 7 bases from J, with 12 bases between.

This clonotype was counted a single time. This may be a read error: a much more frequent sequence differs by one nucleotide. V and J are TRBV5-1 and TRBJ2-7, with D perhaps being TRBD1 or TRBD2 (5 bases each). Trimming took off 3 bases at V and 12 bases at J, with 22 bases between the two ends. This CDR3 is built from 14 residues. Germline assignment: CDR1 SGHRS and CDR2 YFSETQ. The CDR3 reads CASSWAGTDSGRYF. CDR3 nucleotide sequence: TGCGCCAGCAGCTGGGCCGGGACGGATTCCGGGCGGTACTTC.

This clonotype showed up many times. The CDR3 nucleotides are TGTGCCAGCAGCGTACCCGGGACAGTGAACACTGAAGCTTTCTTT. Amino acids: CASSVPGTVNTEAFF. V usage is TRBV7-9 and J usage is TRBJ1-1, with TRBD1 matching over 7 bases. J lost 0 bases, V lost 5 bases, and 6 bases had no gene match. This CDR3 contains 15 residues. CDR1 SEHNR and CDR2 FQNEAQ come from the germline V gene (reference sequence). Complete variable domain (other parts from reference TRBV7-9 and TRBJ1-1): DTGVSQNPRHKITKRGQNVTFRCDPISEHNRLYWYRQTLGQGPEFLTYFQNEAQLEKSRLLSDRFSAERPKGSFSTLEIQRTEQGDSAMYLCASSVPGTVNTEAFFGQGTRLTVV.

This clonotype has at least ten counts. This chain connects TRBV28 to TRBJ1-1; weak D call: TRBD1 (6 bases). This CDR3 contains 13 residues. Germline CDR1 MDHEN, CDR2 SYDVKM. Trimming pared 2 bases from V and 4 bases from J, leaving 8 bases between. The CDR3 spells CASSLVRGTEAFF. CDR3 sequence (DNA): TGTGCCAGCAGTTTAGTCAGGGGCACTGAAGCTTTCTTT.

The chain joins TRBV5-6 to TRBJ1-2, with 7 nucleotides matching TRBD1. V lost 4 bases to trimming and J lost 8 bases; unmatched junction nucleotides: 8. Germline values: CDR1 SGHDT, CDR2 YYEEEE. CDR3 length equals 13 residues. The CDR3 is CASSPTGTWGYTF. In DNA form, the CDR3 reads TGTGCCAGCAGCCCGACAGGGACGTGGGGCTACACCTTC.

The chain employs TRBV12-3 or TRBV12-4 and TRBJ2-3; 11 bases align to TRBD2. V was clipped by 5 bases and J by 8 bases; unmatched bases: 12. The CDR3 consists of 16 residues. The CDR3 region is CASSPTSGSLAGTQYF. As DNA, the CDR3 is TGTGCCAGCAGTCCAACTAGCGGGAGTTTGGCAGGTACGCAGTATTTT.

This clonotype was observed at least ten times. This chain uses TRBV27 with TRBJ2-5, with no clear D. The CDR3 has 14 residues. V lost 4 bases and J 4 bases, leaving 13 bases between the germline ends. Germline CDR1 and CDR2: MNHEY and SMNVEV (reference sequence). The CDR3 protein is CASSSNFDLETQYF. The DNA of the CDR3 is TGTGCCAGCAGTTCAAACTTCGATTTAGAGACCCAGTACTTC.

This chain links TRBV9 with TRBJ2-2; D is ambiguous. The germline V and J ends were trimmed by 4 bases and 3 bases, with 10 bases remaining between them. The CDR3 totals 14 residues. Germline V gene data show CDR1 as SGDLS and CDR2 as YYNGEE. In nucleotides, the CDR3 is TGTGCCAGCAGCTCCGGAGTAGACACCGGGGAGCTGTTTTTT. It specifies CASSSGVDTGELFF. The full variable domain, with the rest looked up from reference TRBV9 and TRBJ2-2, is DSGVTQTPKHLITATGQRVTLRCSPRSGDLSVYWYQQSLDQGLQFLIQYYNGEERAKGNILERFSAQQFPDLHSELNLSSLELGDSALYFCASSSGVDTGELFFGEGSRLTVL.

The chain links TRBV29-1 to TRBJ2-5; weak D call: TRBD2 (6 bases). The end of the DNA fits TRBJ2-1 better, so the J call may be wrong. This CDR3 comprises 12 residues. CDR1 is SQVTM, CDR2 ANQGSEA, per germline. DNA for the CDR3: TGCAGCGGGTGGGAGGCCCGGAATGAGCAGTTCTTC. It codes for CSGWEARNEQFF.

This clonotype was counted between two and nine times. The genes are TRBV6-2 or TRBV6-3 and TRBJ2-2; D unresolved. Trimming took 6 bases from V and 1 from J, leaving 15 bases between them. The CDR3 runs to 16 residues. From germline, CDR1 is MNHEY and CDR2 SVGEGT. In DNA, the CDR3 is TGTGCCAGCAGCCAAAATCAGGCCGAGAACACCGGGGAGCTGTTTTTT. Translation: CASSQNQAENTGELFF.

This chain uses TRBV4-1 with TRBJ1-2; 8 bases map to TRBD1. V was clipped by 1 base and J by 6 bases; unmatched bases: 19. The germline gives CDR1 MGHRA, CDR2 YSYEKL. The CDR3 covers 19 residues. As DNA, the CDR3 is TGCGCCAGCAGCCAAGTGGGCCGGGTCGACAGGGGCCCCGGGGATGGCTACACCTTC. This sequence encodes CASSQVGRVDRGPGDGYTF.